This record concerns one TCR beta chain sequence. In the original processing: Estimated nucleated cell counts came from reference gene primer amplification. Only in-frame clones appear in the TCRdb table, and some are missing; sequencing was by immunoSEQ multiplex PCR. The V and J calls and clone size come from that table; D and trimming were worked out from the DNA. Among 30,000 to 40,000 clones, roughly 77% were seen once, and the ten largest hold about 40%. The sample comes from a study of blood T cell repertoires in COVID-19. For the study at large: Material from acute and convalescent COVID-19 was sourced from the United States, Italy and Spain. PBMCs, B-cell-depleted T cells, or T cells were the source of the cDNA or gDNA that made up the material.

Trimming removed 5 bases from V and 0 bases from J; junction bases left unmatched: 1. The CDR3 is 14 amino acids. Germline V lookup: CDR1 MDHEN, CDR2 SYDVKM. The clonotype comes from a man aged 80 or over with active or convalescent COVID-19. The sequenced sample was peripheral blood. This chain joins TRBV28 and TRBJ1-3; 7 nucleotides align to TRBD1. CDR3 bases: TGTGCCAGCAGTACAGGGGCCTCTGGAAACACCATATATTTT. Amino acid sequence: CASSTGASGNTIYF. Drawing the rest from reference TRBV28 and TRBJ1-3, the complete variable domain is DVKVTQSSRYLVKRTGEKVFLECVQDMDHENMFWYRQDPGLGLRLIYFSYDVKMKEKGDIPEGYSVSREKKERFSLILESASTNQTSMYLCASSTGASGNTIYFGEGSWLTVV.